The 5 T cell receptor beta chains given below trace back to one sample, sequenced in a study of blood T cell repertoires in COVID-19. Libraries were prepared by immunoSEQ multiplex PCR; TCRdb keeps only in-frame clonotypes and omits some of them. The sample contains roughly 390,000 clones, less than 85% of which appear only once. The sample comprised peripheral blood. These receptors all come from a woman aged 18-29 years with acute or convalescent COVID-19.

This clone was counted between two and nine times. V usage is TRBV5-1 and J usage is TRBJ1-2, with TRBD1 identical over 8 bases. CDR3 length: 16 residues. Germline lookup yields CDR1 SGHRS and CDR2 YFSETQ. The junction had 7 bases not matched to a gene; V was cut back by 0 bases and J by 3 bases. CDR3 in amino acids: CASSLAPGGEDYGYTF. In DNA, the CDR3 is TGCGCCAGCAGCTTGGCCCCAGGGGGCGAGGACTATGGCTACACCTTC.

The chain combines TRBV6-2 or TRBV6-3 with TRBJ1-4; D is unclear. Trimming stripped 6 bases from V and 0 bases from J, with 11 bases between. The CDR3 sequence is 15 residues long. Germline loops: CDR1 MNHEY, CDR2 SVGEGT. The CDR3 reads CASSAGASTNEKLFF. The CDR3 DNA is TGTGCCAGCAGCGCCGGTGCATCAACTAATGAAAAACTGTTTTTT.

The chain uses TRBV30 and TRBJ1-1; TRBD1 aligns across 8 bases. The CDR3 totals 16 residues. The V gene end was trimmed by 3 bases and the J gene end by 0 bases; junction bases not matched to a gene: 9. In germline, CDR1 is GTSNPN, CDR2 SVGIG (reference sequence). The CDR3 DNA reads TGTGCCTGGAGCCAGGGGGCGCCTCTTATGAACACTGAAGCTTTCTTT. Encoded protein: CAWSQGAPLMNTEAFF.

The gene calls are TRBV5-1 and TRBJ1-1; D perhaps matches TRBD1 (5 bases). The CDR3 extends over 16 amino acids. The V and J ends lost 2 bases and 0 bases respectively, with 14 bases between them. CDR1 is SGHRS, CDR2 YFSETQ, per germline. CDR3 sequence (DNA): TGCGCCAGCAGCTTATCTAGGGGCGGCATGAACACTGAAGCTTTCTTT. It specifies CASSLSRGGMNTEAFF.

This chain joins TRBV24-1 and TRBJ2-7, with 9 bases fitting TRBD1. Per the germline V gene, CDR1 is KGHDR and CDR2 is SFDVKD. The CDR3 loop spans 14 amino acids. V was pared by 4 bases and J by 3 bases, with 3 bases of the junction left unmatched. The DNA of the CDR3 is TGTGCCACCAGTGAGGAGACAGGGGGCTACGAGCAGTACTTC. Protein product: CATSEETGGYEQYF.